These T cell receptor beta chains were read from a single sample in a study of Graves' ophthalmopathy and Graves' hyperthyroidism. TCRdb reprocessed the multiplex PCR reads with MiXCR, giving one entry per CDR3 protein. This sample yields around 1,000,000 distinct CDR3 sequences, of which 35% to 45% are seen a single time; 11% belongs to the top ten. Sequencing was performed on peripheral blood or thyroid tissue (not recorded which). These receptors all come from an adult man with Graves' hyperthyroidism. Each CDR3 is given with its conserved first and last residue. Each record gives: J gene, V gene, CDR3 protein.

>TRBJ2-5|TRBV12-3/TRBV12-4
CASRPRTGVETQYF
>TRBJ1-4|TRBV2
CASRRGDKDATNEKLFF
>TRBJ1-6|TRBV6-5
CASSYSRTGNSPLHF
>TRBJ1-4|TRBV5-1
CASRATGTGNEKLFF
>TRBJ2-5|TRBV3-1
CASSRGVLESQYF
>TRBJ1-6|TRBV24-1
CAIGQDNSPLHF
>TRBJ2-6|TRBV29-1
CSSHTTTGGTSGANVLTF
>TRBJ2-6|TRBV19
CASSKEGSSGANVLTF
>TRBJ1-4|TRBV29-1
CSGARQSEKLFF
>TRBJ2-5|TRBV2
CASSPKSTAVPETQYF
>TRBJ2-7|TRBV20-1
CSARRLDERGAYEQYF
>TRBJ1-5|TRBV4-1
CASSQEQDRGQPQHF
>TRBJ2-7|TRBV5-1
CASSFGQQTYEQYF
>TRBJ2-7|TRBV7-9
CASNELRSYEQYF
>TRBJ2-5|TRBV9
CASSVEEGQETQYF
>TRBJ1-3|TRBV7-2
CASSRDSVISGNTIYF
>TRBJ2-7|TRBV5-1
CASSSTSGGGEQYF
>TRBJ2-6|TRBV6-5
CASSPDITGANVLTF